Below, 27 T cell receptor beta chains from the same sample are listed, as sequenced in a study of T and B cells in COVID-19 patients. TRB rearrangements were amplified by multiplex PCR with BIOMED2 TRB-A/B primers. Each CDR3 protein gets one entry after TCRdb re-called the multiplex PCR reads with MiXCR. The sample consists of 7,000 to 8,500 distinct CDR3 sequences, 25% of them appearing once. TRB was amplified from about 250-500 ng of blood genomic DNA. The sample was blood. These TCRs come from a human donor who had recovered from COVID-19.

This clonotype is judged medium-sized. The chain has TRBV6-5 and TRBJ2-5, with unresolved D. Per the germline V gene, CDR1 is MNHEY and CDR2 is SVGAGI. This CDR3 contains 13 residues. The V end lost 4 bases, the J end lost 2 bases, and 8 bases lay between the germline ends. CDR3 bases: TGTGCCAGCAGTTCAGAGGTTCAAGAGACCCAGTACTTC. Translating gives CASSSEVQETQYF.

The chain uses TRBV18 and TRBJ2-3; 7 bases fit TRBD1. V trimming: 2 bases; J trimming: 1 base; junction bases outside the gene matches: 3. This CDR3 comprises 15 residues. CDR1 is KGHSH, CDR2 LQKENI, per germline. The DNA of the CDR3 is TGTGCCAGCTCACCAGGAACAGGGGGCACAGATACGCAGTATTTT. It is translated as CASSPGTGGTDTQYF.

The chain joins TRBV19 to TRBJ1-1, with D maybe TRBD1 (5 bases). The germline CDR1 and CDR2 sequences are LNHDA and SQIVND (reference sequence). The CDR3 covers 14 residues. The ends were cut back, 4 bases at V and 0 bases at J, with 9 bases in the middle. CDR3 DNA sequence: TGTGCCAGTAGTACACAACAGGTGAACACTGAAGCTTTCTTT. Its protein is CASSTQQVNTEAFF. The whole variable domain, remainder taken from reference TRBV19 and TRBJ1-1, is DGGITQSPKYLFRKEGQNVTLSCEQNLNHDAMYWYRQDPGQGLRLIYYSQIVNDFQKGDIAEGYSVSREKKESFPLTVTSAQKNPTAFYLCASSTQQVNTEAFFGQGTRLTVV.

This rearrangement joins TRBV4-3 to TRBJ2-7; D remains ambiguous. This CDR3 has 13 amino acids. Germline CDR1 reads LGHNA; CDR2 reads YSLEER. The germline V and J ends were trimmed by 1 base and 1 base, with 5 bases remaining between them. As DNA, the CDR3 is TGCGCCAGCAGCCAAGGAGTTTCCTACGAGCAGTACTTC. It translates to CASSQGVSYEQYF.

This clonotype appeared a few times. CDR3 nucleotide sequence: TGTGCCAGCAGTTTATTGGACTGGGGGCGGAGAACTGAAGCTTTCTTT. Protein product: CASSLLDWGRRTEAFF. The chain has TRBV12-3 or TRBV12-4 and TRBJ1-1, with a possible D match to TRBD1 (6 bases). This CDR3 region has 16 residues. V gave up 2 bases and J gave up 5 bases, with 18 bases separating them.

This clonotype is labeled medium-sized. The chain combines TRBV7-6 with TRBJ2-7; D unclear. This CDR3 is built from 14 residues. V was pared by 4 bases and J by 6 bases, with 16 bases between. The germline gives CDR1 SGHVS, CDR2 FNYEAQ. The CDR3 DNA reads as TGTGCCAGCAGCTCCGTGTTGGCAGGACGCGAGCAGTACTTC. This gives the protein CASSSVLAGREQYF.

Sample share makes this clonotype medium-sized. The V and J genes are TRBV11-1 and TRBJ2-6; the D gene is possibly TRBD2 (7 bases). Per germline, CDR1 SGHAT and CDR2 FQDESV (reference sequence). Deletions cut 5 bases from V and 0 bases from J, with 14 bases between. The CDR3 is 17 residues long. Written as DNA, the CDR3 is TGTGCCAGCAGCCAGCGGGACACCTACTCTGGGGCCAACGTCCTGACTTTC. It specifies CASSQRDTYSGANVLTF.

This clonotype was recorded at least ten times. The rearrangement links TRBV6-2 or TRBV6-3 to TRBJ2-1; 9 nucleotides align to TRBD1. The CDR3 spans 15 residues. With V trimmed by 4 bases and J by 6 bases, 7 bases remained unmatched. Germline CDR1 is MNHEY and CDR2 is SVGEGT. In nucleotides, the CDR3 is TGTGCCAGCAGTTCCACAGGGGGCGAAGGCAATGAGCAGTTCTTC. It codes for CASSSTGGEGNEQFF.

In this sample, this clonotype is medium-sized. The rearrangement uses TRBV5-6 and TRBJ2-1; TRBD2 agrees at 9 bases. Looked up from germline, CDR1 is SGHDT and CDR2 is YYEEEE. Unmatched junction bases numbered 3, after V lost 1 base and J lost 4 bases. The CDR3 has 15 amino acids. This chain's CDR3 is CASSLTSGPYNEQFF. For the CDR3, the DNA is TGTGCCAGCAGCTTGACTAGCGGGCCGTACAATGAGCAGTTCTTC. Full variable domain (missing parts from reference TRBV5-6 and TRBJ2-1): DAGVTQSPTHLIKTRGQQVTLRCSPKSGHDTVSWYQQALGQGPQFIFQYYEEEERQRGNFPDRFSGHQFPNYSSELNVNALLLGDSALYLCASSLTSGPYNEQFFGPGTRLTVL.

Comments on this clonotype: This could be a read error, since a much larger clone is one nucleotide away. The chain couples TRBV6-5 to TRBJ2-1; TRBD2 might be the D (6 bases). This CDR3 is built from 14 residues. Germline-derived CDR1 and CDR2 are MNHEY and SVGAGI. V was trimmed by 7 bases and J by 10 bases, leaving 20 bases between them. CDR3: CASTEEGPAYEQFF. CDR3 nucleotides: TGTGCCAGCACCGAGGAGGGACCAGCCTACGAGCAGTTCTTC.

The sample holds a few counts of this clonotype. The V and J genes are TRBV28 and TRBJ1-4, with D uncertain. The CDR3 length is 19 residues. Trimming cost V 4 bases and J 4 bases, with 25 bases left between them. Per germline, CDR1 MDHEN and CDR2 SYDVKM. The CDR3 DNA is TGTGCCAGCAGTTGGGGTGTCTACAGCTACCTCGCCGTTAATGAAAAACTGTTTTTT. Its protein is CASSWGVYSYLAVNEKLFF.

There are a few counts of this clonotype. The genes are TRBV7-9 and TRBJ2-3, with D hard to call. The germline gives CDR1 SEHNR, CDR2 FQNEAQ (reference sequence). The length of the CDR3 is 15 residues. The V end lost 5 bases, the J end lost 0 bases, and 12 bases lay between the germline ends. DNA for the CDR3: TGTGCCAGCAGCGAGACCCGTGGTAGCACAGATACGCAGTATTTT. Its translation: CASSETRGSTDTQYF.

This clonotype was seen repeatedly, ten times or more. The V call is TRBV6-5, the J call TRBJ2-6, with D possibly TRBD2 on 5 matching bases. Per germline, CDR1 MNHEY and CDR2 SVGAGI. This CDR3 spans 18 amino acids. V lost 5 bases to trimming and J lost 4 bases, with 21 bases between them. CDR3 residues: CASSRTQIPTGGANVLTF. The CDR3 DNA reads TGTGCCAGCAGTCGTACTCAGATCCCGACGGGGGGGGCCAACGTCCTGACTTTC.

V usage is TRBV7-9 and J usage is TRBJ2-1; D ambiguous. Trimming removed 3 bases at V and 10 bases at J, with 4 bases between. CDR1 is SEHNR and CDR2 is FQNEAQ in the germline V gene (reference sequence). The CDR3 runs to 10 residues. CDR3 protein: CASSLLEQFF. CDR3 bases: TGTGCCAGCAGCTTGTTGGAGCAGTTCTTC.

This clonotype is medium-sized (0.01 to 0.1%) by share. This CDR3 is CASSIQPGGAQETQYF. DNA of the CDR3: TGTGCCAGTAGTATTCAGCCCGGAGGGGCCCAAGAGACCCAGTACTTC. The chain carries TRBV19 and TRBJ2-5; D might be TRBD2 (6 bases). CDR1 and CDR2 from the germline V gene are LNHDA and SQIVND (reference sequence). This CDR3 is 16 amino acids long. V lost 3 bases, J lost 1 base, and 15 bases lay in between.

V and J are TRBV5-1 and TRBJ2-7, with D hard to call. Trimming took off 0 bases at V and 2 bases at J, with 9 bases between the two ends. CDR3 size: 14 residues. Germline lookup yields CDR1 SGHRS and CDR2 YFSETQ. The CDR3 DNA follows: TGCGCCAGCAGCTTGGCCGATTCCACCTACGAGCAGTACTTC. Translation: CASSLADSTYEQYF. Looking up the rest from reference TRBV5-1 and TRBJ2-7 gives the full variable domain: KAGVTQTPRYLIKTRGQQVTLSCSPISGHRSVSWYQQTPGQGLQFLFEYFSETQRNKGNFPGRFSGRQFSNSRSEMNVSTLELGDSALYLCASSLADSTYEQYFGPGTRLTVT.

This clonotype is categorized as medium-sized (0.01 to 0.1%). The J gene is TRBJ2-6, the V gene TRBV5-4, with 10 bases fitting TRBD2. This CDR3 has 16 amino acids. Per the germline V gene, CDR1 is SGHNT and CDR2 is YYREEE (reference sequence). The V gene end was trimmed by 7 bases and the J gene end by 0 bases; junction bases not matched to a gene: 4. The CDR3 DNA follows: TGTGCCAGCGGGAGCGGGGGGGTCTCTGGGGCCAACGTCCTGACTTTC. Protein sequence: CASGSGGVSGANVLTF.

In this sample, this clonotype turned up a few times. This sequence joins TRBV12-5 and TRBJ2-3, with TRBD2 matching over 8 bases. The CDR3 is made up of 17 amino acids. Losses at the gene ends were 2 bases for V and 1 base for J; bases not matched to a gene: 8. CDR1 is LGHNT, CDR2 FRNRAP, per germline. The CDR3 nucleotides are TGTGCTAGTGGTTTGAGCGGTACTAGCGGCGGCACAGATACGCAGTATTTT. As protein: CASGLSGTSGGTDTQYF.

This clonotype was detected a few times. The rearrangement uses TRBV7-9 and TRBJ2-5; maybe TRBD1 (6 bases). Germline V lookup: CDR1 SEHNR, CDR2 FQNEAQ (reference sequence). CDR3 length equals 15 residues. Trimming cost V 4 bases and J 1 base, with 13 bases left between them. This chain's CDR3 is CASSSTRTAQETQYF. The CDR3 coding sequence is TGTGCCAGCAGCTCCACCCGGACAGCCCAAGAGACCCAGTACTTC.

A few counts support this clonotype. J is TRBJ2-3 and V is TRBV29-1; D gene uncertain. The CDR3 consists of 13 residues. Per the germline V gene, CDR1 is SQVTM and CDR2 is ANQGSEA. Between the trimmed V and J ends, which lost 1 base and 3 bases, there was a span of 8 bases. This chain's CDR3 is CSVEVAGTDTQYF. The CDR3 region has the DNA TGCAGCGTTGAAGTCGCCGGGACAGATACGCAGTATTTT.

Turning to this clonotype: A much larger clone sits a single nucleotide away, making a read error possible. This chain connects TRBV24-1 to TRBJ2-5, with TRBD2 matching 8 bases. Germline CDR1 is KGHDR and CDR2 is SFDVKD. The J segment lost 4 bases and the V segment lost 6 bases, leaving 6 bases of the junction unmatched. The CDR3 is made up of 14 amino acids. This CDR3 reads CATSNRLARETQYF. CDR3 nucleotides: TGTGCCACCAGTAATCGACTAGCGCGAGAGACCCAGTACTTC.

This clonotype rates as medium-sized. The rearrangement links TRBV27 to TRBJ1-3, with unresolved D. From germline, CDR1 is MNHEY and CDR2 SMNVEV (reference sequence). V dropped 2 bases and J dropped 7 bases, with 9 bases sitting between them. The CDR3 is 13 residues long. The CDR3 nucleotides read TGTGCCAGCAGTTTACGAGGAAGCAACACCATATATTTT. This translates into CASSLRGSNTIYF.

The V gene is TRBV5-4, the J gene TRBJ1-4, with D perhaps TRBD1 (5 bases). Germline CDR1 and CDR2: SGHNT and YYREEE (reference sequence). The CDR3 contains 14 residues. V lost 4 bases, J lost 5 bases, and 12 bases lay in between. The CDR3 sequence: CASSPGRRNEKLFF. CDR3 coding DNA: TGTGCCAGCAGCCCAGGGAGGAGGAATGAAAAACTGTTTTTT.

DNA for the CDR3: TGTGCCAGCAGCGCAAAATGGGGGGGGAACGAGCAGTACTTC. This translates into CASSAKWGGNEQYF. The chain is built from TRBV7-4 and TRBJ2-7; 7 positions match TRBD2. The germline V gene encodes CDR1 SGHVT and CDR2 SQSDAQ. V was pared by 5 bases and J by 5 bases, with 9 bases of the junction left unmatched. CDR3 length equals 14 residues.

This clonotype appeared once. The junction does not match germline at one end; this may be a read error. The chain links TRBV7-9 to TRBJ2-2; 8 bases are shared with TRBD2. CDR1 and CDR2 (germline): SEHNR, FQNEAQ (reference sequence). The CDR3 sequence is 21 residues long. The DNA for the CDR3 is TGTGCCAGCAGCTTAGCCCCCCAGGTGTCGAGCGGGAGACCCGACACCGGGGAGCTGCTTTTT. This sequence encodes CASSLAPQVSSGRPDTGELLF.

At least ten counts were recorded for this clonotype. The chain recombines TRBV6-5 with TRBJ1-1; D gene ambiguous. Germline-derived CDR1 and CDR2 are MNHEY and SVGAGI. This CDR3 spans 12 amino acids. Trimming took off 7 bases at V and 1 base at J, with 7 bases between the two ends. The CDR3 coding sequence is TGTGCCAGCACGCCAGCGAACACTGAAGCTTTCTTT. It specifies CASTPANTEAFF.

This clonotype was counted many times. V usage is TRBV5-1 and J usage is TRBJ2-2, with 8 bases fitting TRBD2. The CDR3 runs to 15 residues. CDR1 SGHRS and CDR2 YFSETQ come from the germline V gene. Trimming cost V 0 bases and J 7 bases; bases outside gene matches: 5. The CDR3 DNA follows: TGCGCCAGCAGCTTGGCCGGACTAGCTGGCGGGGAGCTGTTTTTT. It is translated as CASSLAGLAGGELFF.